This passage covers 28 T cell receptor beta chains from one sample sequenced in a study of long-term antiretroviral therapy in people with HIV. Assay version v3.0 of immunoSEQ was used, and it was run at survey level. Assay: immunoSEQ multiplex PCR; the TCRdb copy retains only in-frame clones and omits some. The sample includes about 16,000 clones, about 85% of them seen just once. This specimen was unsorted PBMCs, taken 0.5 years after starting antiretroviral therapy. The source is a woman aged 40 to 49 with HIV.

The sample holds a few counts of this clone. The J gene is TRBJ2-7, the V gene TRBV5-4, with D tentatively TRBD1 or TRBD2 (5 bases each). CDR3 length: 13 amino acids. Germline values: CDR1 SGHNT, CDR2 YYREEE (reference sequence). V lost 5 bases and J 6 bases, leaving 15 bases between the germline ends. The CDR3 sequence: CASRSGAAVEQYF. In nucleotides, the CDR3 is TGTGCCAGCAGATCCGGGGCTGCGGTCGAGCAGTACTTC.

As for this clone: The sample holds other DNA sequences that translate to the same CDR3. V usage is TRBV7-2 and J usage is TRBJ2-7, with D uncertain. Trimming left V 2 bases short and J 0 bases short, with 11 bases between. The CDR3 is made up of 15 amino acids. The germline gives CDR1 SGHTA, CDR2 FQGNSA. In DNA form, the CDR3 reads TGTGCCAGCAGCTTAATGAGGACGGCCTCCTACGAGCAGTACTTC. Translation: CASSLMRTASYEQYF.

This rearrangement joins TRBV28 to TRBJ1-5; 9 positions agree with TRBD1. CDR3 size: 13 residues. Trimming at V came to 8 bases and at J to 4 bases, leaving 3 bases not matched to a gene. From germline, CDR1 is MDHEN and CDR2 SYDVKM. DNA for the CDR3: TGTGCCAGCGGGACAGGGATGAATCAGCCCCAGCATTTT. It is translated as CASGTGMNQPQHF.

The chain carries TRBV28 and TRBJ2-1, with TRBD1 identical over 8 bases. Germline V gives CDR1 MDHEN, CDR2 SYDVKM. After removal of 4 bases from V and 1 base from J, the junction contained 6 bases not matched to a gene. The CDR3 contains 16 residues. The CDR3 DNA reads as TGTGCCAGCAGTTCATACAGGGGGACGTCCTACAATGAGCAGTTCTTC. This translates into CASSSYRGTSYNEQFF. The full variable domain, with the rest looked up from reference TRBV28 and TRBJ2-1, is DVKVTQSSRYLVKRTGEKVFLECVQDMDHENMFWYRQDPGLGLRLIYFSYDVKMKEKGDIPEGYSVSREKKERFSLILESASTNQTSMYLCASSSYRGTSYNEQFFGPGTRLTVL.

This rearrangement joins TRBV28 to TRBJ2-5, with no clear D. CDR1 and CDR2 from the germline V gene are MDHEN and SYDVKM. This CDR3 comprises 11 residues. V lost 7 bases to trimming and J lost 3 bases, with 6 bases between them. The CDR3 is CASKGKETQYF. CDR3 nucleotides: TGTGCCAGCAAGGGAAAAGAGACCCAGTACTTC.

This clone was recorded once. The V call is TRBV7-9, the J call TRBJ1-4, with D perhaps TRBD1 (5 bases). V lost 6 bases to trimming and J lost 5 bases, with 13 bases between them. This CDR3 has 14 amino acids. CDR1 and CDR2 (germline): SEHNR, FQNEAQ (reference sequence). The DNA for the CDR3 is TGTGCCAGCAGTAACCGGGACCCGAATGAAAAACTGTTTTTT. Protein: CASSNRDPNEKLFF.

This chain connects TRBV18 to TRBJ2-7; D gene unclear. From germline, CDR1 is KGHSH and CDR2 LQKENI. The germline V and J ends were trimmed by 6 bases and 6 bases, with 15 bases remaining between them. The CDR3 length is 13 residues. CDR3 sequence (DNA): TGTGCCAGCTCCCCAATGGAAGGAAGCGAGCAGTACTTC. Protein: CASSPMEGSEQYF.

The chain recombines TRBV18 with TRBJ2-7; D is unclear. With 1 base removed from V and 3 bases from J, the gap between germline ends came to 7 bases. The CDR3 contains 13 residues. Germline assignment: CDR1 KGHSH and CDR2 LQKENI. DNA of the CDR3: TGTGCCAGCTCACCACGGGCCGACTACGAGCAGTACTTC. It is translated as CASSPRADYEQYF.

The chain couples TRBV6-5 to TRBJ2-5; D assignment may be TRBD1 or TRBD2 (5 bases each). The CDR3 contains 11 residues. The germline CDR1 and CDR2 sequences are MNHEY and SVGAGI. Trimming removed 10 bases at V and 3 bases at J, with 9 bases between. The CDR3 DNA is TGTGCCACTGGGACGGAAGAGACCCAGTACTTC. It translates to CATGTEETQYF.

The CDR3 DNA reads TGTGCCAGCAGCCCCCCAAGCGGGATTATGTTGCAGTTCTTC. Translation gives CASSPPSGIMLQFF. The chain has TRBV11-1 and TRBJ2-1; 7 bases line up with TRBD2. In germline, CDR1 is SGHAT, CDR2 FQDESV (reference sequence). The CDR3 consists of 14 residues. V lost 5 bases to trimming and J lost 12 bases; unmatched junction nucleotides: 13.

V is TRBV7-2 and J is TRBJ2-5; TRBD1 aligns across 12 bases. Germline lookup yields CDR1 SGHTA and CDR2 FQGNSA. This CDR3 spans 14 amino acids. J gave up 5 bases and V 5 bases, and 3 bases lay outside the gene matches. CDR3 region: CASSPGQGAETQYF. In DNA, the CDR3 is TGTGCCAGCAGCCCGGGACAGGGGGCGGAGACCCAGTACTTC.

This chain connects TRBV4-3 to TRBJ1-1; no clear D gene. This CDR3 has 15 residues. The V end lost 0 bases, the J end lost 1 base, and 9 bases lay between the germline ends. Germline V CDR1 and CDR2: LGHNA, YSLEER. The CDR3 nucleotides are TGCGCCAGCAGCCAAGAAATCGGAGGGAACACTGAAGCTTTCTTT. Protein sequence: CASSQEIGGNTEAFF.

V usage is TRBV28 and J usage is TRBJ2-1, with a weak D call TRBD2 (5 bases). CDR3 length: 15 residues. The V gene's germline CDR1 is MDHEN and CDR2 SYDVKM. V was cut by 2 bases and J by 4 bases, with 12 bases left in between. CDR3 coding DNA: TGTGCCAGCAGTTTACTCGCGGGCGGATACAATGAGCAGTTCTTC. Residues: CASSLLAGGYNEQFF. Filled out from reference TRBV28 and TRBJ2-1, the complete variable domain reads DVKVTQSSRYLVKRTGEKVFLECVQDMDHENMFWYRQDPGLGLRLIYFSYDVKMKEKGDIPEGYSVSREKKERFSLILESASTNQTSMYLCASSLLAGGYNEQFFGPGTRLTVL.

The rearrangement links TRBV29-1 to TRBJ1-2, with 11 bases lining up with TRBD1. The CDR3 covers 14 residues. J gave up 6 bases and V 4 bases, and 7 bases lay outside the gene matches. Per germline, CDR1 SQVTM and CDR2 ANQGSEA. In DNA form, the CDR3 reads TGCAGCGTTGGTAATGGACAGGGGGCAAATGGCTACACCTTC. Protein product: CSVGNGQGANGYTF.

This chain connects TRBV7-3 to TRBJ1-1; the match to TRBD1 covers 8 bases. Germline trimming cut 3 bases from V and 5 bases from J; bases unmatched to any gene: 2. The CDR3 length is 13 residues. CDR1 is SGHTA and CDR2 is FQGTGA in the germline V gene. Here the CDR3 DNA reads TGTGCCAGCAGCTTGGACAGGGTGACTGAAGCTTTCTTT. Translated: CASSLDRVTEAFF.

Concerning this clone: The junction shows a germline mismatch at one end, possibly a read error. The CDR3 reads CASSPRGGTDTQYF. In DNA, the CDR3 is TGTGCCAGCTCGCCACGGGGAGGCACAGATACGCAGTATTTT. V usage is TRBV18 and J usage is TRBJ2-3, with D perhaps matching TRBD2 (5 bases). The germline CDR1 and CDR2 sequences are KGHSH and LQKENI. This CDR3 region has 14 residues. Full variable domain (outside the CDR3, taken from reference TRBV18 and TRBJ2-3): NAGVMQNPRHLVRRRGQEARLRCSPMKGHSHVYWYRQLPEEGLKFMVYLQKENIIDESGMPKERFSAEFPKEGPSILRIQQVVRGDSAAYFCASSPRGGTDTQYFGPGTRLTVL.

The V gene is TRBV6-5, the J gene TRBJ2-5, with 10 bases that match TRBD1. Germline V lookup: CDR1 MNHEY, CDR2 SVGAGI. The CDR3 is 15 residues long. V dropped 2 bases and J dropped 4; count of bases not matched to a gene: 4. CDR3 DNA sequence: TGTGCCAGCAGTTACCCGACAGGGGGCGGAGAGACCCAGTACTTC. Its protein product is CASSYPTGGGETQYF.

The gene calls are TRBV5-4 and TRBJ1-1; D possibly corresponds to TRBD1 (5 bases). This CDR3 spans 14 amino acids. Germline V gene lookup returns CDR1 SGHNT and CDR2 YYREEE (reference sequence). The V gene lost 0 bases and the J gene lost 4 bases, with 10 bases spanning the gap. CDR3 in DNA: TGTGCCAGCAGCTTGGGGGGGGATATCACTGAAGCTTTCTTT. This gives the protein CASSLGGDITEAFF.

This clone was seen a single time. The CDR3 is CASRSEGIMGGAFF. DNA of the CDR3: TGTGCCAGCAGATCTGAAGGTATTATGGGTGGCGCTTTCTTT. J is TRBJ1-1 and V is TRBV2; D gene ambiguous. The CDR3 totals 14 residues. From germline, CDR1 is SNHLY and CDR2 FYNNEI. V lost 6 bases to trimming and J lost 11 bases, with 22 bases between them.

The chain couples TRBV5-3 to TRBJ2-7; 9 bases fit TRBD2. TRBV5-3 qualifies as an ORF whose function is uncertain. CDR3 size: 14 residues. Germline trimming cut 9 bases from V and 2 bases from J; bases unmatched to any gene: 9. The CDR3 DNA sequence: TGTGCCATAGGTGGACTAGCGAGCCCCTACGAGCAGTACTTC. This encodes CAIGGLASPYEQYF.

This chain joins TRBV11-3 and TRBJ2-3, with no clear D. The germline V gene has CDR1 SGHNT and CDR2 YENEEA. Trimming stripped 1 base from V and 2 bases from J, with 10 bases between. The CDR3 has 15 amino acids. CDR3 coding DNA: TGTGCCAGCAGCTTAGGCAGACTCGACACAGATACGCAGTATTTT. Amino acid sequence: CASSLGRLDTDTQYF.

In this sample, this clone turned up a few times. The chain has TRBV11-2 and TRBJ2-3, with 9 positions matching TRBD2. The CDR3 is made up of 14 amino acids. Germline assignment: CDR1 SGHAT and CDR2 FQNNGV. With V trimmed by 5 bases and J by 2 bases, 2 bases remained unmatched. This chain's CDR3 is CASSLAGITDTQYF. CDR3 coding DNA: TGTGCCAGCAGCCTAGCGGGGATCACAGATACGCAGTATTTT.

The rearrangement joins TRBV4-1 to TRBJ2-5; possibly TRBD2 for D (6 bases). Deletions cut 2 bases from V and 7 bases from J, with 14 bases between. Germline loops: CDR1 MGHRA, CDR2 YSYEKL. The CDR3 spans 14 residues. The CDR3 nucleotides read TGCGCCAGCAGCCAAACACTAGCCCAGGGGACCCAGTACTTC. Translated: CASSQTLAQGTQYF.

This clone was seen only once. The chain uses TRBV4-2 and TRBJ2-3; 7 bases line up with TRBD1. Trimming cost V 4 bases and J 5 bases; bases outside gene matches: 6. This CDR3 is built from 14 residues. CDR1 is LGHNA, CDR2 YNFKEQ, per germline. CDR3 region: CASSPTGFGDTQYF. The DNA for the CDR3 is TGTGCCAGCAGCCCGACAGGGTTTGGAGATACGCAGTATTTT.

The CDR3 nucleotides read TGTGCCAGCTCACAGACAGGGTCAGCCCTCTCAACTAATGAAAAACTGTTTTTT. Translated, it gives CASSQTGSALSTNEKLFF. The V and J genes are TRBV18 and TRBJ1-4, with 7 positions matching TRBD1. CDR3 length: 18 residues. Germline CDR1 is KGHSH and CDR2 is LQKENI. Losses at the gene ends were 4 bases for V and 0 bases for J; bases not matched to a gene: 11.

The chain couples TRBV29-1 to TRBJ1-4; 7 bases fit TRBD1. The V segment lost 6 bases and the J segment 0 bases; nucleotides outside the gene matches: 7. Germline values: CDR1 SQVTM, CDR2 ANQGSEA. The CDR3 has 15 amino acids. The CDR3 loop reads CSVAATGATNEKLFF. The CDR3 coding sequence is TGCAGCGTGGCAGCTACAGGGGCAACTAATGAAAAACTGTTTTTT.

The rearrangement uses TRBV29-1 and TRBJ1-5; 10 bases fit TRBD1. The germline CDR1 and CDR2 sequences are SQVTM and ANQGSEA. J lost 2 bases, V lost 4 bases, and 5 bases had no gene match. The CDR3 loop spans 15 amino acids. The DNA of the CDR3 is TGCAGCGTTGGCGAGACAGGGGGCCGCAATCAGCCCCAGCATTTT. Its translation: CSVGETGGRNQPQHF.

The chain couples TRBV6-4 to TRBJ1-1; the D gene is possibly TRBD1 (5 bases). V lost 6 bases and J 1 base, leaving 12 bases between the germline ends. Germline loops: CDR1 MRHNA, CDR2 SNTAGT. The CDR3 has 14 residues. CDR3: CASRPDRSNTEAFF. In DNA, the CDR3 is TGTGCCAGCAGACCCGACAGATCGAACACTGAAGCTTTCTTT.